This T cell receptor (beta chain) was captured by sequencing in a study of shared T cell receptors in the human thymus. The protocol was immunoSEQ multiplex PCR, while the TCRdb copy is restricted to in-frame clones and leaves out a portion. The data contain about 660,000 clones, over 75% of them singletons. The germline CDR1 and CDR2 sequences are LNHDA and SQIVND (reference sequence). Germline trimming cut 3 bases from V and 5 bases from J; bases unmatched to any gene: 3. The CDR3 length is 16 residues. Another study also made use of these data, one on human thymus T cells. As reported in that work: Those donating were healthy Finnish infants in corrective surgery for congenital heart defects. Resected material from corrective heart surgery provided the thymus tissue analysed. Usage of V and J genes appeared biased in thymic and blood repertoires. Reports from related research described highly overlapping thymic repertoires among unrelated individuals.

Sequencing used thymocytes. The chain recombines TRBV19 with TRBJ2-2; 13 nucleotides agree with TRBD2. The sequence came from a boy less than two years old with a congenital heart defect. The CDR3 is CASSMGLAGPTGELFF. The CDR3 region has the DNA TGTGCCAGTAGTATGGGACTAGCGGGACCGACCGGGGAGCTGTTTTTT. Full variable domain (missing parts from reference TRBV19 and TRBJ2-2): DGGITQSPKYLFRKEGQNVTLSCEQNLNHDAMYWYRQDPGQGLRLIYYSQIVNDFQKGDIAEGYSVSREKKESFPLTVTSAQKNPTAFYLCASSMGLAGPTGELFFGEGSRLTVL.